This T cell receptor beta chain was sequenced during a study of Ad26.COV2.S vaccination and SARS-CoV-2 variants. Sequenced by immunoSEQ multiplex PCR; TCRdb stores in-frame clones only, minus some. The sample holds approximately 500,000 clones, around 88% seen once. Regarding treatment: some 19 received Ad26.COV2.S at low or high dose, single or two shots; about 5 received placebo; per-sample allocation not given. The samples were gathered on day 63 after the first injection of vaccine or placebo. Expression of Wuhan-strain SARS-CoV-2 spike came from the Ad26 vector that formed the vaccine. Germline CDR1 is LNHDA and CDR2 is SQIVND (reference sequence). The CDR3 covers 13 residues. J gave up 8 bases and V 4 bases, and 2 bases lay outside the gene matches. About this clone: The same CDR3 is also encoded by other DNA sequences in this sample.

This specimen was peripheral blood, taken in a trial of Ad26.COV2.S vaccine versus placebo. This chain connects TRBV19 to TRBJ2-1, with 10 positions matching TRBD1. The sequence derives from a person aged 18 to 59 who received the Ad26.COV2.S COVID-19 vaccine or a placebo. The CDR3 nucleotides are TGTGCCAGTAGTACGGGACAGGGGTATGAGCAGTTCTTC. Its protein product is CASSTGQGYEQFF.